This T cell receptor beta chain emerged from a study of blood T cell repertoires in COVID-19 (dated by TCRdb to the early 2020s). Some background on the complete study: The collaborator samples originated in the United States, Italy and Spain and spanned the acute and convalescent phases of COVID-19. The material from the prospective study consisted of cDNA or gDNA derived from T cells, B-cell-depleted T cells, or PBMCs. Samples came from the ongoing ImmuneRACE study (first 160 participants) plus 1,254 subjects from 6 global collaborators. HLA class I and class II types, where available, came from metadata supplied by the sample provider rather than from assay-based typing. Nearly every sample came with metadata listing a de-identified subject ID, COVID-19 status, age in years and sex. Subjects who had been exposed to COVID-19, were actively infected with it, or had recovered from it provided the deeply sampled blood TCRbeta repertoires that made up the dataset. The repertoires were released in a freely available public database intended as a resource for research on the immune response to SARS-CoV-2.

Looking up the germline V gene yields CDR1 LGHNA and CDR2 YSLEER. V was cut back by 2 bases and J by 6 bases, leaving a gap of 8 bases between them. The cysteine opens and the phenylalanine closes a CDR3 of 13 amino acids. The sequence is cut down to CDR3 DNA, 39 bases in frame from base 1. In regard to this clone: Its antigen has not been determined. No qualities accompany the bases; no much larger clone lies one base away.

Summary of the overall study and its limitations: The quantity of clinical and demographic metadata differed by source and by participant and was supplied without curation.

The immunoSEQ Assay, a bias-controlled multiplex PCR, was used to amplify TCRbeta CDR3 regions from genomic DNA. As for the original processing: Within the assay, amplification of reference gene primers was used to estimate how many nucleated cells each sample contained. To quantify the absolute abundance of each unique TCRbeta CDR3 rearrangement, sequence reads were collapsed and filtered. For each sample, productive Simpson clonality was calculated as the square root of Simpson's diversity index over productive rearrangements. The table comes from immuneACCESS by way of TCRdb, which keeps in-frame sequences with V and J called. Part of the clones is missing from these tables; in studies checked, under half for an unresolved V gene and the rest for unknown reasons. V, J and clone size derive from that table, while D and trimming were established from the DNA sequence. Counted in this sample were over 150,000 clones; 70% to 90% of them appeared once. About 0.6% of the sample goes to the ten largest clones.

At one collaborating source in Seattle, patients were enrolled during active infection and were followed longitudinally through the course of disease. Each collaborating institution followed its own protocols to collect whole blood in K2EDTA tubes. For TCRbeta analysis, collaborators shipped samples in one of three forms: frozen whole blood, isolated PBMCs, or DNA extracted from either of those sample types. This receptor was obtained from a man in his fifties or sixties with COVID-19, enrolled during active disease. Source material: peripheral blood. The chain is made from TRBV4-3 and TRBJ1-5, with the D gene not confidently named. In nucleotides, the sequence is TGCGCCAGCAGCCAATCTATAAGTCAGCCCCAGCATTTT. Translated, this gives CASSQSISQPQHF.